Presented here are 15 T cell receptor beta chains from one specimen sequenced in a study of blood T cell repertoires in COVID-19. Profiling relied on immunoSEQ multiplex PCR, and the TCRdb table lists in-frame clones only, not all of them. The sample has about 80,000 clones, around 80% seen once. The sequenced sample was peripheral blood. All receptors come from a man aged 55 to 70 with acute or convalescent COVID-19.

This rearrangement joins TRBV19 to TRBJ2-1, with a possible D match to TRBD2 (6 bases). V lost 10 bases and J 4 bases, leaving 14 bases between the germline ends. Germline CDR1 is LNHDA and CDR2 is SQIVND (reference sequence). The CDR3 has 13 amino acids. CDR3 in DNA: TGTGCCACCCGGTCGCGGGATTACAATGAGCAGTTCTTC. Amino acid sequence: CATRSRDYNEQFF.

The chain couples TRBV9 to TRBJ1-2, with D possibly being TRBD1 (5 bases). Germline values: CDR1 SGDLS, CDR2 YYNGEE. The CDR3 extends over 14 amino acids. Trimming removed 0 bases from V and 3 bases from J, with 9 bases in between. This CDR3 is CASSVGEGYYGYTF. DNA of the CDR3: TGTGCCAGCAGCGTAGGGGAGGGGTACTATGGCTACACCTTC.

This clone was recorded only once. The chain carries TRBV6-2 or TRBV6-3 and TRBJ2-1, with D possibly TRBD2 on 5 matching bases. The CDR3 spans 15 residues. Germline V lookup: CDR1 MNHEY, CDR2 SVGEGT. Trimming cost V 3 bases and J 0 bases, with 9 bases left between them. The CDR3 DNA sequence: TGTGCCAGCAGTTATAGGGAGAGCTCCTACAATGAGCAGTTCTTC. Translating it yields CASSYRESSYNEQFF.

The J gene is TRBJ2-1, the V gene TRBV24-1, with D perhaps matching TRBD2 (5 bases). From germline, CDR1 is KGHDR and CDR2 SFDVKD. The CDR3 extends over 14 amino acids. V shed 10 bases and J shed 0 bases, with 12 bases lying between them. The CDR3 bases are TGTGCCACGGCGAGGAGCGGCTCCTACAATGAGCAGTTCTTC. This translates into CATARSGSYNEQFF.

This rearrangement joins TRBV7-9 to TRBJ1-3, with 8 bases aligning to TRBD1. In germline, CDR1 is SEHNR, CDR2 FQNEAQ (reference sequence). CDR3 length: 15 residues. The ends lost 6 bases at V and 0 bases at J; junction bases unmatched: 4. CDR3 amino acids: CASRRDRGSGNTIYF. CDR3 bases: TGTGCCAGCAGAAGAGACAGGGGCTCTGGAAACACCATATATTTT.

This clone was seen a single time. This rearrangement joins TRBV24-1 to TRBJ2-7; D is perhaps TRBD1 (6 bases). Trimming took 6 bases from V and 3 from J, leaving 11 bases between them. The germline V gene has CDR1 KGHDR and CDR2 SFDVKD. The CDR3 extends over 13 amino acids. CDR3 DNA sequence: TGTGCCACCAGTCCGGGACACAGCTACGAGCAGTACTTC. Its translation is CATSPGHSYEQYF.

The rearrangement joins TRBV10-1 to TRBJ2-4; D is unclear. Germline CDR1 and CDR2: WNHNN and SYGVQD (reference sequence). The CDR3 runs 12 residues. The ends were cut back, 4 bases at V and 9 bases at J, with 10 bases in the middle. The CDR3 coding sequence is TGCGCCAGCAGTGCGGGTGGCGGCATTCAGTACTTC. Amino acid sequence: CASSAGGGIQYF.

This chain joins TRBV12-3 or TRBV12-4 and TRBJ1-1; no reliable D call. The V end lost 7 bases, the J end lost 0 bases, and 9 bases lay between the germline ends. This CDR3 spans 13 amino acids. The CDR3 spells CASTYFVNTEAFF. CDR3 in DNA: TGTGCCAGCACCTACTTCGTGAACACTGAAGCTTTCTTT.

The chain is built from TRBV6-5 and TRBJ1-3, with a possible D match to TRBD1 (5 bases). Germline V lookup: CDR1 MNHEY, CDR2 SVGAGI. Between the trimmed V and J ends, which lost 9 bases and 0 bases, there was a span of 12 bases. This CDR3 has 14 amino acids. In DNA form, the CDR3 reads TGTGCCAGTCAAAGGGGCGACTCTGGAAACACCATATATTTT. It encodes CASQRGDSGNTIYF.

The V call is TRBV5-1, the J call TRBJ2-5; no firm D call. V lost 5 bases, J lost 2 bases, and 7 bases lay in between. CDR1 and CDR2 from the germline V gene are SGHRS and YFSETQ. The CDR3 contains 12 residues. The CDR3 DNA follows: TGCGCCAGCAGTGAGCCTCAAGAGACCCAGTACTTC. As protein: CASSEPQETQYF.

In its sample, this clone was seen once. The rearrangement joins TRBV27 to TRBJ2-2, with 12 positions matching TRBD2. Unmatched junction bases numbered 7, after V lost 7 bases and J lost 1 base. CDR3 size: 17 residues. The germline V gene has CDR1 MNHEY and CDR2 SMNVEV (reference sequence). The CDR3 here is CASTQLAGGGNTGELFF. CDR3 nucleotide sequence: TGTGCCAGCACCCAACTAGCGGGAGGCGGGAACACCGGGGAGCTGTTTTTT.

V usage is TRBV7-2 and J usage is TRBJ2-3, with 8 bases aligning to TRBD2. The CDR3 runs 15 residues. Unmatched junction bases numbered 5, after V lost 1 base and J lost 5 bases. CDR1 is SGHTA, CDR2 FQGNSA, per germline. CDR3 bases: TGTGCCAGCAGCTTAGTCGGGAGGGCCAGAGATACGCAGTATTTT. This sequence encodes CASSLVGRARDTQYF.

In this sample, this clone turned up a few times. V is TRBV9 and J is TRBJ2-3, with a weak D call TRBD2 (5 bases). Between the trimmed V and J ends, which lost 4 bases and 8 bases, there was a span of 20 bases. The CDR3 runs to 15 residues. Germline CDR1 SGDLS, CDR2 YYNGEE. This chain's CDR3 is CASSSRPSLAGTQYF. CDR3 in DNA: TGTGCCAGCAGCTCCCGCCCCTCCCTGGCGGGTACGCAGTATTTT.

This chain uses TRBV18 with TRBJ1-2; possibly TRBD1 for D (5 bases). The V end lost 3 bases, the J end lost 8 bases, and 13 bases lay between the germline ends. The CDR3 runs 13 residues. The germline V gene encodes CDR1 KGHSH and CDR2 LQKENI. CDR3 sequence (DNA): TGTGCCAGCTCACCCGACAGACCTCGAGGCTACACCTTC. Amino acid sequence: CASSPDRPRGYTF.

V usage is TRBV6-1 and J usage is TRBJ2-7; no clear D gene. V lost 0 bases to trimming and J lost 1 base, with 10 bases between them. The CDR3 spans 15 residues. Germline assignment: CDR1 MNHNS and CDR2 SASEGT. CDR3 DNA sequence: TGTGCCAGCAGTGAAGCGCACGAGATTTCCTACGAGCAGTACTTC. This gives the protein CASSEAHEISYEQYF.